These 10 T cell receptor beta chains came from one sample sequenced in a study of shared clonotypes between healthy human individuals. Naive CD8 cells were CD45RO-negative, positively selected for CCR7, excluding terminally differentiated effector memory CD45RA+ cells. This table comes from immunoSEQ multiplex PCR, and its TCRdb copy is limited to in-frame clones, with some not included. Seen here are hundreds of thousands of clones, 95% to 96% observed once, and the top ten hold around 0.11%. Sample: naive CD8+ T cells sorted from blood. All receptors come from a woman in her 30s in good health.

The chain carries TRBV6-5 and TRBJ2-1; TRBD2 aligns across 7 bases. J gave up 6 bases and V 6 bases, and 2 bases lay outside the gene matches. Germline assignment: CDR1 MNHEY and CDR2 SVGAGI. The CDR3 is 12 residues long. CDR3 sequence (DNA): TGTGCCAGCAGGGAGCGGGGCAATGAGCAGTTCTTC. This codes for CASRERGNEQFF.

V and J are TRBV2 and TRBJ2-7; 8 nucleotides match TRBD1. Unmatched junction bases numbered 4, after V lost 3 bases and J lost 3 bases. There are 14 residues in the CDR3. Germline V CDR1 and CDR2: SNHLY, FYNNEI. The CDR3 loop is CASSDRGPHYEQYF. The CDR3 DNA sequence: TGTGCCAGCAGTGACAGGGGGCCCCACTACGAGCAGTACTTC.

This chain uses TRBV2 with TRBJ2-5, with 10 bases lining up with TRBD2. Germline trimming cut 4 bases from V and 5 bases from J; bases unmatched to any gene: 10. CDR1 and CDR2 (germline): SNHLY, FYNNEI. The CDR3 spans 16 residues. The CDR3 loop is CASSVGASGSGETQYF. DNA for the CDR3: TGTGCCAGCAGTGTTGGTGCTAGCGGGAGCGGGGAGACCCAGTACTTC.

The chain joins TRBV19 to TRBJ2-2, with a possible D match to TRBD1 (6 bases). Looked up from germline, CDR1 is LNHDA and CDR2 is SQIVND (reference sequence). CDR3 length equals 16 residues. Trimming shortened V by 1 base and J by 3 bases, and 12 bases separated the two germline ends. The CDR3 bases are TGTGCCAGTAGTATAGGAACAGGGTCGTACACCGGGGAGCTGTTTTTT. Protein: CASSIGTGSYTGELFF.

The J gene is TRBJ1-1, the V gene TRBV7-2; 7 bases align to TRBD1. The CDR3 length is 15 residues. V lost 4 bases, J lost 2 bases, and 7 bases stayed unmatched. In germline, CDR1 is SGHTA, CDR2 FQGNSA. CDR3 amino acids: CASSSATGANTEAFF. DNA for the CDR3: TGTGCCAGCAGCTCGGCCACAGGGGCAAACACTGAAGCTTTCTTT.

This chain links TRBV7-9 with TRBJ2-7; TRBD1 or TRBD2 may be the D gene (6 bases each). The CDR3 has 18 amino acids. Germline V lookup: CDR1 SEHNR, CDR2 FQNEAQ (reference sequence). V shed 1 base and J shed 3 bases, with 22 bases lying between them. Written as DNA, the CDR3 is TGTGCCAGCAGCTTAGTCCCTCGTTCCGGGGGCTCGAGCTACGAGCAGTACTTC. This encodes CASSLVPRSGGSSYEQYF.

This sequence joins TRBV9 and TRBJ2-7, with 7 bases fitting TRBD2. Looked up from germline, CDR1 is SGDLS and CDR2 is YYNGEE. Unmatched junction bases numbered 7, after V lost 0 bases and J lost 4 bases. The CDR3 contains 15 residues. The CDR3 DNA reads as TGTGCCAGCAGCGTAGTTCCTAGCGGCCTGTACGAGCAGTACTTC. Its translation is CASSVVPSGLYEQYF.

This CDR3 is CASSLDGSEAFF. The CDR3 nucleotides read TGTGCCAGCAGCTTAGACGGCTCTGAAGCTTTCTTT. The genes are TRBV7-3 and TRBJ1-1; D gene ambiguous. The CDR3 consists of 12 residues. V lost 2 bases and J 6 bases, leaving 7 bases between the germline ends. Per the germline V gene, CDR1 is SGHTA and CDR2 is FQGTGA.

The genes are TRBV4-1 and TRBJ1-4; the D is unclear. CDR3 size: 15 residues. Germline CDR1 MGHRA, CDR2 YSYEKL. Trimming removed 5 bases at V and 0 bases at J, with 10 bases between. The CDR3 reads CASSKNDATNEKLFF. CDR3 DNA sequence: TGCGCCAGCAGCAAAAATGATGCAACTAATGAAAAACTGTTTTTT.

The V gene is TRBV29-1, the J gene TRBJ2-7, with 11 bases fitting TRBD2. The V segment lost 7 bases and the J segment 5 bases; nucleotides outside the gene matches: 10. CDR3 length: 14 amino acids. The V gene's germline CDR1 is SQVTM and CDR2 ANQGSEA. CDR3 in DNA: TGCAGCGCCCTAGCGGGAGGTCTAATTGACGAGCAGTACTTC. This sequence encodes CSALAGGLIDEQYF.